This T cell receptor (beta chain) was documented in a study of T cells in Graves' hyperthyroidism and ophthalmopathy. General study points: In the blood, most expanded thyroid clonotypes above 0.001 appeared as well. Through a model of 13 V-J features, ophthalmopathy was separated from stable hyperthyroidism.

In making diagnoses, clinical symptoms, serum thyroxine and TRAb, thyroid ultrasound and orbital computed tomography were all used. V lost 4 bases, J lost 7 bases, and 7 bases stayed unmatched. Germline CDR1 SGHVS, CDR2 FNYEAQ. The CDR3 spans 15 residues. A note on this clonotype: Its specificity is unknown.

The source material, RNA transcripts, was used to amplify TCR beta CDR3 regions. The TCR CDR3 was amplified in a first-round RT-PCR using the HTBI primer set. Each CDR3 protein gets one entry after TCRdb re-called the multiplex PCR reads with MiXCR. The table includes around 390,000 distinct CDR3 sequences, 14% detected once. The chain carries TRBV7-6 and TRBJ1-6; TRBD1 matches 7 bases. The source is a woman aged 25 to 45 with Graves' ophthalmopathy. Sample: blood. For the CDR3, the DNA is TGTGCCAGCAGCTCAGGGGGACAGCTAAATTCACCCCTCCACTTT. Its translation: CASSSGGQLNSPLHF.